This is a list of T cell receptor beta chains from one sample in a study of CXCR3-negative and CXCR3-positive naive CD8 T cells. From its re-call of the 5' RACE reads, TCRdb lists each CDR3 protein once, without DNA. The table lists 90,000 to 95,000 distinct CDR3 sequences. Input material: naive CXCR3- CD8+ T cells from blood. These TCRs come from a human donor in good health. Some clones in this sample may be carry-over from other donors' samples. The CDR3 runs from the conserved cysteine through the conserved F or W.

J gene,V gene,CDR3 protein
TRBJ2-7,TRBV7-9,CASSPRGDIYEQYF
TRBJ2-2,TRBV7-9,CASSLAPRAGGELFF
TRBJ2-1,TRBV7-3,CASSLSAGGDNEQFF
TRBJ1-1,TRBV20-1,CSARDRDRDFGGTEAFF
TRBJ2-2,TRBV29-1,CSVGVANTGELFF
TRBJ2-7,TRBV20-1,CSARDEASLTYEQYF
TRBJ2-5,TRBV5-1,CASSLYTGSRQETQYF
TRBJ2-1,TRBV11-2,CASSLRGLAGGLPNEQFF
TRBJ2-7,TRBV20-1,CSARKGREPYEQYF
TRBJ1-1,TRBV4-3,CASSQDPTGTFEAFF
TRBJ1-2,TRBV9,CASKGGADYGYTF
TRBJ2-3,TRBV29-1,CSVEAVSFSTDTQYF
TRBJ2-1,TRBV6-6,CASTPGGNNEQFF